The 12 T cell receptor beta chains given below trace back to one sample, sequenced in a study of OX40 agonist ivuxolimab in advanced cancers. Here immunoSEQ multiplex PCR was the method, and the copy in TCRdb shows in-frame clones only, minus some. This sample has 71,000 or so clones, with more than 75% found just once. Source: CD4+ or CD8+ T cells sorted from blood, taken in a trial of the OX40 agonist ivuxolimab. The receptors were gathered from an adult with an advanced solid tumor such as melanoma, head and neck, liver or kidney cancer.

This rearrangement joins TRBV5-1 to TRBJ1-4, with D maybe TRBD1 (6 bases). The CDR3 covers 15 residues. CDR1 SGHRS and CDR2 YFSETQ come from the germline V gene. The V and J ends lost 4 bases and 0 bases respectively, with 10 bases between them. The CDR3 DNA is TGCGCCAGCAGCCTGACAGGTGCAACTAATGAAAAACTGTTTTTT. This gives the protein CASSLTGATNEKLFF.

The table lists this clone with a few counts. The rearrangement joins TRBV30 to TRBJ1-2, with D possibly TRBD1 on 5 matching bases. CDR3 length equals 13 residues. CDR1 and CDR2 from the germline V gene are GTSNPN and SVGIG (reference sequence). V dropped 3 bases and J dropped 3 bases, with 11 bases sitting between them. The CDR3 DNA sequence: TGTGCCTGGAGCAGACAGCCAGACTATGGCTACACCTTC. This gives the protein CAWSRQPDYGYTF.

This clone was observed a single time. The chain is built from TRBV10-3 and TRBJ1-3, with 9 bases that match TRBD1. Germline assignment: CDR1 ENHRY and CDR2 SYGVKD. The CDR3 contains 17 residues. V was clipped by 3 bases and J by 3 bases; unmatched bases: 9. The CDR3 nucleotides read TGTGCCATCAGTGAACCGTACAGGGGGCGCAGTGGAAACACCATATATTTT. Its translation: CAISEPYRGRSGNTIYF.

V usage is TRBV5-4 and J usage is TRBJ1-6, with a weak D call TRBD1 (5 bases). V lost 3 bases, J lost 8 bases, and 18 bases lay in between. Germline values: CDR1 SGHNT, CDR2 YYREEE (reference sequence). This CDR3 is built from 16 residues. CDR3 protein: CASSSSSRGEDSPLHF. The CDR3 DNA reads TGTGCCAGCAGCTCTTCTTCTCGGGGGGAGGATTCACCCCTCCACTTT.

This chain links TRBV4-1 with TRBJ1-5; 7 positions match TRBD1. Germline V gene data show CDR1 as MGHRA and CDR2 as YSYEKL. J was trimmed by 5 bases and V by 3 bases; bases with no gene match: 7. There are 15 residues in the CDR3. The DNA of the CDR3 is TGCGCCAGCAGCCAGACGACAGGGAATCATCAGCCCCAGCATTTT. Amino acids: CASSQTTGNHQPQHF.

V usage is TRBV9 and J usage is TRBJ2-1; 7 bases align to TRBD2. The trim removed 3 bases at V and 9 bases at J, leaving 12 bases unmatched. CDR3 size: 15 residues. The germline gives CDR1 SGDLS, CDR2 YYNGEE. The CDR3 nucleotides are TGTGCCAGCAGCGCCTGGGGTGGGAGGGAGACTGAGCAGTTCTTC. Translated, it gives CASSAWGGRETEQFF.

The chain employs TRBV2 and TRBJ1-5; D call uncertain. Trimming took 7 bases from V and 3 from J, leaving 10 bases between them. The CDR3 runs to 13 residues. Germline V CDR1 and CDR2: SNHLY, FYNNEI. CDR3 DNA: TGTGCCAGCACGGGAAGCCTCAATCAGCCCCAGCATTTT. Translated, it gives CASTGSLNQPQHF.

CDR3 amino acids: CSVEGTGRKTGYTF. The DNA of the CDR3 is TGCAGCGTTGAGGGGACAGGGAGGAAAACGGGCTACACCTTC. This sequence joins TRBV29-1 and TRBJ1-2; 9 nucleotides align to TRBD1. Looked up from germline, CDR1 is SQVTM and CDR2 is ANQGSEA. The CDR3 sequence is 14 residues long. Trimming took 3 bases from V and 8 from J; bases not matched to a gene: 10.

This rearrangement joins TRBV19 to TRBJ1-4, with D unresolved. This CDR3 has 15 amino acids. The germline CDR1 and CDR2 sequences are LNHDA and SQIVND (reference sequence). V was pared by 5 bases and J by 4 bases, with 14 bases between. CDR3 nucleotides: TGTGCCAGTAGTTTCGACATGCTTAATAATGAAAAACTGTTTTTT. Amino acid sequence: CASSFDMLNNEKLFF.

The chain carries TRBV18 and TRBJ1-2; the D gene is possibly TRBD1 (6 bases). The CDR3 sequence is 14 residues long. In germline, CDR1 is KGHSH, CDR2 LQKENI. Trimming took 6 bases from V and 7 from J, leaving 18 bases between them. This CDR3 is CASSPARGGFGYTF. The CDR3 DNA sequence: TGTGCCAGCTCGCCCGCGAGGGGGGGCTTTGGCTACACCTTC.

V and J are TRBV4-2 and TRBJ2-5; 12 nucleotides align to TRBD2. Germline CDR1 LGHNA, CDR2 YNFKEQ. This CDR3 comprises 16 residues. Trimming cost V 4 bases and J 2 bases; bases outside gene matches: 5. The CDR3 protein is CASSRTLAGGQETQYF. The CDR3, as DNA: TGTGCCAGCAGCCGAACACTAGCGGGGGGACAAGAGACCCAGTACTTC.

This chain links TRBV10-1 with TRBJ2-1, with unresolved D. Germline assignment: CDR1 WNHNN and CDR2 SYGVQD (reference sequence). Trimming took off 7 bases at V and 7 bases at J, with 14 bases between the two ends. The CDR3 sequence is 13 residues long. For the CDR3, the DNA is TGCGCCAGCACTAGGAAGGCAGAGAATGAGCAGTTCTTC. It yields the protein CASTRKAENEQFF.